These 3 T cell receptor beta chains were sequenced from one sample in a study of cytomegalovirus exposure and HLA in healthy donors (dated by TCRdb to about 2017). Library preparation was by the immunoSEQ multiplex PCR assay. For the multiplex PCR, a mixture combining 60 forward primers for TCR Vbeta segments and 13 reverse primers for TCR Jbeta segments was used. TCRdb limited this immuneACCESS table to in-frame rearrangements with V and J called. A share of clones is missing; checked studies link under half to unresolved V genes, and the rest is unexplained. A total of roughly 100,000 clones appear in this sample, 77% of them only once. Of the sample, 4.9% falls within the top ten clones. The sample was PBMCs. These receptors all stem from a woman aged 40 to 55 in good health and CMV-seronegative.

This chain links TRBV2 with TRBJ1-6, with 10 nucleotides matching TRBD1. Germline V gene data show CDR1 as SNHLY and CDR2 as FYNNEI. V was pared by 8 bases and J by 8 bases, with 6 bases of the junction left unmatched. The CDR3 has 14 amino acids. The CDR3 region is CASLATGGYSPLHF. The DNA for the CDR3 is TGTGCCAGCCTCGCGACAGGGGGCTATTCACCCCTCCACTTT.

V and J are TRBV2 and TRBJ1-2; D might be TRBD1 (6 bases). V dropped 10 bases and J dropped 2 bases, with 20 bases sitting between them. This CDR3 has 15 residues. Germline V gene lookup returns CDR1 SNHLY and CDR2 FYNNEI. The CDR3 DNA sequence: TGTGCCAACCTCTTTTACGACAGGCCGAACTATGGCTACACCTTC. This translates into CANLFYDRPNYGYTF.

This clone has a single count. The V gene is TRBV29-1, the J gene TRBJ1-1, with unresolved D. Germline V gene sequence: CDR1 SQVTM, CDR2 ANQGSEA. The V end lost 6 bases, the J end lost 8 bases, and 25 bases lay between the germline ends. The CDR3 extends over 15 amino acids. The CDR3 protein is CSVQHVGLLKWEAFF. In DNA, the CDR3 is TGCAGCGTCCAACACGTGGGCCTGCTTAAATGGGAAGCTTTCTTT.